The rows below give T cell receptor beta chains drawn from one sample of a study of identical twins. TCRdb ran MiXCR on the 5' RACE reads and lists one entry per CDR3 protein. The table records 700,000 or so distinct CDR3 sequences, approximately 21% of them present only once. The same sample was also studied in work on T cells expressing NK-cell markers.

The sample taken for sequencing was PBMCs. The receptors stem from a young woman in good health. CDR3s include the opening cysteine and the closing phenylalanine or tryptophan. The order of the fields is V gene, clone size, J gene, D gene, CDR3 protein, CDR3 DNA. D genes are given only for firm matches. Rows give clone size only sometimes, using once, few, many, or a class for an expanded clone.

>TRBV18|NA|TRBJ2-7|NA
CASSPPGSVYEQYF
TGTGCCAGCTCACCACCGGGGTCAGTTTACGAGCAGTACTTC
>TRBV9|NA|TRBJ1-5|NA
CASSRDLRQPQHF
TGTGCCAGCAGCCGGGACCTCAGGCAGCCCCAGCATTTT
>TRBV15|NA|TRBJ2-3|NA
CATSREGSEYTQYF
TGTGCCACCAGCAGAGAGGGTAGCGAATATACGCAGTATTTT
>TRBV20-1|few|TRBJ2-7|NA
CSATRDFAYEQYF
TGCAGTGCGACCCGGGACTTCGCCTACGAGCAGTACTTC
>TRBV7-2|few|TRBJ2-2|NA
CASSLAGPLTGELFF
TGTGCCAGCAGCTTAGCTGGTCCTCTCACCGGGGAGCTGTTTTTT
>TRBV6-2/TRBV6-3|many|TRBJ2-1|TRBD1
CASSYSITGDRSYNEQFF
TGTGCCAGCAGTTACTCGATTACAGGGGACCGCTCTTACAATGAGCAGTTCTTC
>TRBV27|few|TRBJ2-3|NA
CASSLKPGDTQYF
TGTGCCAGCAGTTTAAAGCCGGGAGATACGCAGTATTTT
>TRBV5-1|few|TRBJ2-3|TRBD1
CASSLAGQGHTDTQYF
TGCGCCAGCAGCTTGGCCGGACAGGGACACACAGATACGCAGTATTTT
>TRBV7-9|few|TRBJ1-1|NA
CASSLTEENTEAFF
TGTGCCAGCAGCTTAACCGAGGAGAACACTGAAGCTTTCTTT
>TRBV12-3/TRBV12-4|many|TRBJ2-7|NA
CASSAGIYEQYF
TGTGCCAGCAGCGCAGGGATCTACGAGCAGTACTTC
>TRBV6-1|many|TRBJ2-1|TRBD2
CASSQGLAGDEQFF
TGTGCCAGCAGTCAGGGACTAGCGGGGGATGAGCAGTTCTTC
>TRBV12-3/TRBV12-4|few|TRBJ2-4|NA
CASSLHGLLYIQYF
TGTGCCAGCAGTTTACATGGGCTTTTATACATTCAGTACTTC
>TRBV12-3/TRBV12-4|few|TRBJ2-5|TRBD2
CASSPTSGSGETQYF
TGTGCCAGCAGTCCTACTAGCGGGAGCGGGGAGACCCAGTACTTC
>TRBV12-3/TRBV12-4|many|TRBJ1-1|NA
CASSLWVGTEAFF
TGTGCCAGCAGTTTATGGGTGGGAACTGAAGCTTTCTTT
>TRBV20-1|few|TRBJ2-2|NA
CSASVQAGELFF
TGCAGTGCTTCGGTACAGGCCGGGGAGCTGTTTTTT
>TRBV11-2|NA|TRBJ2-1|NA
CASSLELGMVDEQFF
TGTGCCAGCAGCTTAGAACTGGGGATGGTTGATGAGCAGTTCTTC
>TRBV12-3/TRBV12-4|NA|TRBJ2-2|TRBD1
CASSGQGAVTGELFF
TGTGCCAGCAGCGGACAGGGTGCGGTCACCGGGGAGCTGTTTTTT
>TRBV20-1|many|TRBJ1-2|TRBD1
CSASVDWTGQHGYTF
TGCAGTGCTAGTGTTGACTGGACAGGGCAACATGGCTACACCTTC
>TRBV5-1|few|TRBJ2-5|TRBD2
CASSWGGLAERETQYF
TGCGCCAGCAGCTGGGGAGGGCTAGCCGAAAGAGAGACCCAGTACTTC
>TRBV10-3|NA|TRBJ2-1|NA
CAISEGHEQFF
TGTGCCATCAGTGAGGGCCATGAGCAGTTCTTC
>TRBV5-5|NA|TRBJ2-7|NA
CASSFRIQGSYEQYF
TGTGCCAGCAGCTTCCGTATCCAGGGCTCCTACGAGCAGTACTTC
>TRBV19|NA|TRBJ1-2|NA
CASSIQGTSYGYTF
TGTGCCAGTAGTATCCAAGGGACAAGTTATGGCTACACCTTC
>TRBV5-1|NA|TRBJ2-1|NA
CASSLRVSGDEQFF
TGCGCCAGCAGCTTGAGGGTTAGTGGTGACGAGCAGTTCTTC